Each of the 9 T cell receptor beta chains below was sequenced from the same sample in a study of blood T cells in healthy people across ages. A second PCR of roughly 7 to 11 cycles used a sample-barcoded 5' primer and a J-beta primer mix. MiXCR, applied by TCRdb to the 5' RACE reads, yields one record per CDR3 protein. The data contain approximately 1.5 million distinct CDR3 sequences, roughly 32% of them seen just once; the ten biggest clones take up about 10%. The specimen was blood. Receptors originate from a woman in her thirties in good health.

This clonotype was observed once. V and J are TRBV28 and TRBJ2-1; the D gene is possibly TRBD2 (6 bases). CDR1 and CDR2 (germline): MDHEN, SYDVKM. Trimming left V 5 bases short and J 4 bases short, with 15 bases between. The CDR3 covers 15 residues. The CDR3 DNA reads as TGTGCCAGCAGTCCCGGGGGAGAACCATACAATGAGCAGTTCTTC. Protein sequence: CASSPGGEPYNEQFF.

The CDR3 DNA is TGTGCCAGCAGCGTAACCGGGACTCTGGGATCCAATGAGCAGTTCTTC. This sequence encodes CASSVTGTLGSNEQFF. The J gene is TRBJ2-1, the V gene TRBV9, with D possibly matching TRBD2 (6 bases). V was shortened by 1 base and J by 6 bases, with 17 bases between the two germline ends. Germline CDR1 is SGDLS and CDR2 is YYNGEE. The CDR3 loop spans 16 amino acids. Together with reference TRBV9 and TRBJ2-1, the CDR3 gives the full variable domain: DSGVTQTPKHLITATGQRVTLRCSPRSGDLSVYWYQQSLDQGLQFLIQYYNGEERAKGNILERFSAQQFPDLHSELNLSSLELGDSALYFCASSVTGTLGSNEQFFGPGTRLTVL.

This clonotype came up once. This chain connects TRBV12-3 or TRBV12-4 to TRBJ2-3; D is possibly TRBD2 (6 bases). This CDR3 is built from 17 residues. The ends were cut back, 7 bases at V and 4 bases at J, with 24 bases in the middle. The CDR3 reads CASTSPGDPRVADTQYF. DNA for the CDR3: TGTGCCAGCACCTCCCCGGGGGACCCAAGGGTCGCAGATACGCAGTATTTT.

This clonotype was seen only a few times. This rearrangement joins TRBV7-9 to TRBJ2-7, with unresolved D. Trimming took 4 bases from V and 2 from J, leaving 15 bases between them. The germline V gene has CDR1 SEHNR and CDR2 FQNEAQ (reference sequence). The CDR3 spans 15 residues. This chain's CDR3 is CASSYGVYAPYEQYF. CDR3 bases: TGTGCCAGCAGCTACGGAGTCTACGCTCCCTACGAGCAGTACTTC.

This clonotype was detected a few times. This chain joins TRBV27 and TRBJ1-5, with D tentatively TRBD1 (5 bases). V was cut by 0 bases and J by 6 bases, with 12 bases left in between. Germline V CDR1 and CDR2: MNHEY, SMNVEV (reference sequence). The CDR3 has 15 residues. For the CDR3, the DNA is TGTGCCAGCAGTTTATCGATAGGGGTGGGTCAGCCCCAGCATTTT. Residues: CASSLSIGVGQPQHF.

This clonotype was detected ten times or more. The rearrangement joins TRBV20-1 to TRBJ2-5, with D uncertain. Trimming shortened V by 5 bases and J by 2 bases, and 12 bases separated the two germline ends. This CDR3 is built from 13 residues. Germline CDR1 DFQATT, CDR2 SNEGSKA (reference sequence). This CDR3 reads CSALRVEQETQYF. CDR3 nucleotides: TGCAGTGCTTTAAGGGTGGAGCAAGAGACCCAGTACTTC.

This clonotype occurred a few times. The chain has TRBV20-1 and TRBJ1-1; 7 bases agree with TRBD1. V was clipped by 4 bases and J by 0 bases; unmatched bases: 8. CDR1 and CDR2 (germline): DFQATT, SNEGSKA (reference sequence). The CDR3 totals 15 residues. The CDR3 DNA sequence: TGCAGTGCTACTACAGGGGCGGTCATGAACACTGAAGCTTTCTTT. Translation: CSATTGAVMNTEAFF.

Of note for this clonotype: One end of the junction is discordant with germline, which a read error may explain. The gene calls are TRBV7-9 and TRBJ2-5, with D hard to call. CDR3 length: 15 amino acids. Germline V gives CDR1 SEHNR, CDR2 FQNEAQ (reference sequence). The CDR3 DNA sequence: TGTGCCAGCGGCTTCTTATGGCGGAAAAGGGAGACCCAGTACTTC. It yields the protein CASGFLWRKRETQYF.

The V and J genes are TRBV20-1 and TRBJ2-3; 8 positions match TRBD1. This CDR3 spans 15 amino acids. Germline V gives CDR1 DFQATT, CDR2 SNEGSKA (reference sequence). Trimming took 6 bases from V and 2 from J; bases not matched to a gene: 10. CDR3 bases: TGCAGTGCCAGAAGAGCGACAGGGGACACAGATACGCAGTATTTT. Its translation: CSARRATGDTDTQYF.